This TCR beta chain was identified during a study of cytomegalovirus exposure and HLA in healthy donors. Notes on the study in general: Several V segments, TRBV6-2 and TRBV6-3 among them, could not be told apart and were dropped.

On this clone: The antigen is not known. This same CDR3 is encoded by further DNA sequences in the sample.

Deletions cut 0 bases from V and 1 base from J, with 8 bases between. The length of the CDR3 is 15 residues. The germline CDR1 and CDR2 sequences are KGHSH and LQKENI. Primers included in the PCR were 60 Vbeta and 13 Jbeta primers. Sequencing used immunoSEQ multiplex PCR; TCRdb keeps in-frame clones, though not all of them. Found here are roughly 190,000 clones, roughly 13% of them singletons; the top ten hold over 6.5%. This sequence was found in a man aged 50-59 years in good health and CMV-seropositive. The V call is TRBV18, the J call TRBJ2-3; possibly TRBD2 for D (6 bases). Sequenced sample: PBMCs. CDR3: CASSPPGGRTDTQYF. CDR3 bases: TGTGCCAGCTCACCACCGGGGGGACGCACAGATACGCAGTATTTT.